The source of this TCR beta chain is a study of blood T cell repertoires in COVID-19. Authors' analysis steps: Estimation of nucleated cell counts was performed using reference gene primer amplification. Assay: immunoSEQ multiplex PCR; the TCRdb copy retains only in-frame clones and omits some. From that table come the V and J calls and clone size; the DNA was used to work out D and trimming. The data show about 98,000 clones, with around nine tenths seen just once and about 4.2% held by the top ten. Germline V gives CDR1 LNHDA, CDR2 SQIVND (reference sequence). Between the trimmed V and J ends, which lost 5 bases and 1 base, there was a span of 5 bases. The CDR3 consists of 12 residues.

The sequencing sample was made of peripheral blood. This receptor was taken from a man aged 65 to 85 with acute or convalescent COVID-19. The chain links TRBV19 to TRBJ1-1, with D unresolved. The CDR3: CASSPRNTEAFF. The CDR3 DNA reads as TGTGCCAGTAGTCCCAGGAACACTGAAGCTTTCTTT.